The rows below give T cell receptor beta chains drawn from one sample of a study of T cell changes during pregnancy in multiple sclerosis. Clones were read by immunoSEQ multiplex PCR, and TCRdb kept only the in-frame ones, dropping some. Among approximately 90,000 clones listed, over 90% were seen once. The specimen comprised peripheral blood, sampled in the third trimester of pregnancy. These receptors all stem from a female donor with multiple sclerosis, enrolled in a pregnancy study. The CDR3 runs from the conserved cysteine through the conserved F or W. Fields, in order: J gene, V gene, clone size, D gene, CDR3 protein, CDR3 DNA. The D gene is left open where the match is weak. Rows give clone size only sometimes, using once, few, many, or a class for an expanded clone.

J gene: TRBJ1-2; V gene: TRBV5-1; clone size: NA; D gene: NA; CDR3 protein: CASSLTGSGYTF; CDR3 DNA: TGCGCCAGCAGCTTGACAGGGTCTGGCTACACCTTC
J gene: TRBJ2-7; V gene: TRBV7-9; clone size: NA; D gene: NA; CDR3 protein: CASSTYYEQYF; CDR3 DNA: TGTGCCAGCAGTACCTACTACGAGCAGTACTTC
J gene: TRBJ2-2; V gene: TRBV9; clone size: NA; D gene: TRBD1; CDR3 protein: CASSVDYRRWDRVNTGELFF; CDR3 DNA: TGTGCCAGCAGCGTAGATTATAGACGGTGGGACAGGGTGAACACCGGGGAGCTGTTTTTT
J gene: TRBJ1-2; V gene: TRBV4-3; clone size: NA; D gene: NA; CDR3 protein: CASSQDYGYGYTF; CDR3 DNA: TGCGCCAGCAGCCAAGATTACGGGTATGGCTACACCTTC
J gene: TRBJ1-2; V gene: TRBV6-1; clone size: once; D gene: NA; CDR3 protein: CASSERARGLNYGYTF; CDR3 DNA: TGTGCCAGCAGTGAACGGGCAAGGGGGTTAAACTATGGCTACACCTTC
J gene: TRBJ1-1; V gene: TRBV30; clone size: few; D gene: TRBD1; CDR3 protein: CAWREQGWNTEAFF; CDR3 DNA: TGTGCCTGGAGGGAACAGGGGTGGAACACTGAAGCTTTCTTT
J gene: TRBJ2-1; V gene: TRBV12-5; clone size: once; D gene: TRBD1; CDR3 protein: CASGDRDPYNEQFF; CDR3 DNA: TGTGCTAGTGGCGACAGGGACCCCTACAATGAGCAGTTCTTC
J gene: TRBJ2-5; V gene: TRBV7-7; clone size: NA; D gene: TRBD2; CDR3 protein: CASSDAGAGLQETQYF; CDR3 DNA: TGTGCCAGCAGCGATGCCGGAGCGGGGCTACAAGAGACCCAGTACTTC
J gene: TRBJ2-3; V gene: TRBV13; clone size: NA; D gene: NA; CDR3 protein: CASSAQGTDTQYF; CDR3 DNA: TGTGCCAGCAGCGCGCAGGGAACAGATACGCAGTATTTT
J gene: TRBJ1-1; V gene: TRBV19; clone size: NA; D gene: NA; CDR3 protein: CASSTWGGDTEAFF; CDR3 DNA: TGTGCCAGTAGTACCTGGGGGGGGGACACTGAAGCTTTCTTT
J gene: TRBJ1-5; V gene: TRBV19; clone size: NA; D gene: NA; CDR3 protein: CASSIYGGVSNQPQHF; CDR3 DNA: TGTGCCAGTAGTATTTACGGGGGAGTCTCCAATCAGCCCCAGCATTTT
J gene: TRBJ2-1; V gene: TRBV6-4; clone size: NA; D gene: TRBD1; CDR3 protein: CASSAAGGEGSEQFF; CDR3 DNA: TGTGCCAGCAGTGCCGCAGGGGGCGAAGGTTCTGAGCAGTTCTTC
J gene: TRBJ1-6; V gene: TRBV5-1; clone size: NA; D gene: TRBD1; CDR3 protein: CASSRGQEGNSPLHF; CDR3 DNA: TGCGCCAGCAGCCGAGGACAGGAGGGTAATTCACCCCTCCACTTT
J gene: TRBJ2-3; V gene: TRBV9; clone size: NA; D gene: NA; CDR3 protein: CASSPRGASADTQYF; CDR3 DNA: TGTGCCAGCAGCCCGAGAGGGGCTAGCGCAGATACGCAGTATTTT
J gene: TRBJ2-3; V gene: TRBV6-1; clone size: NA; D gene: TRBD2; CDR3 protein: CASRALAGGGDTQYF; CDR3 DNA: TGTGCCAGCAGGGCTTTAGCGGGGGGGGGAGATACGCAGTATTTT
J gene: TRBJ2-7; V gene: TRBV21-1; clone size: NA; D gene: NA; CDR3 protein: CASSKRPTGGLYEQYF; CDR3 DNA: TGTGCCAGCAGCAAGAGGCCGACAGGGGGGTTGTACGAGCAGTACTTC
J gene: TRBJ2-1; V gene: TRBV7-2; clone size: NA; D gene: TRBD2; CDR3 protein: CASSSRTSGSQFF; CDR3 DNA: TGTGCCAGCAGCTCAAGGACTAGCGGGAGTCAGTTCTTC
J gene: TRBJ2-3; V gene: TRBV27; clone size: NA; D gene: TRBD2; CDR3 protein: CASSLSSGSGDTQYF; CDR3 DNA: TGTGCCAGCAGTTTATCTAGCGGGAGCGGAGATACGCAGTATTTT
J gene: TRBJ2-5; V gene: TRBV2; clone size: NA; D gene: NA; CDR3 protein: CASSGGAVQETQYF; CDR3 DNA: TGTGCCAGCAGTGGTGGGGCAGTTCAAGAGACCCAGTACTTC
J gene: TRBJ2-3; V gene: TRBV9; clone size: NA; D gene: TRBD2; CDR3 protein: CASSVDPGTSGSRSTDTQYF; CDR3 DNA: TGTGCCAGCAGCGTAGACCCAGGGACTAGCGGGAGTCGAAGCACAGATACGCAGTATTTT
J gene: TRBJ1-1; V gene: TRBV19; clone size: NA; D gene: NA; CDR3 protein: CASTQTENTEAFF; CDR3 DNA: TGTGCCAGTACACAGACAGAGAACACTGAAGCTTTCTTT
J gene: TRBJ1-1; V gene: TRBV2; clone size: NA; D gene: TRBD1; CDR3 protein: CASRETGAVNTEAFF; CDR3 DNA: TGTGCCAGCAGAGAGACAGGGGCGGTGAACACTGAAGCTTTCTTT
J gene: TRBJ2-7; V gene: TRBV27; clone size: NA; D gene: NA; CDR3 protein: CASSSYAHGGSYEQYF; CDR3 DNA: TGTGCCAGCAGCTCTTATGCCCACGGAGGGTCCTACGAGCAGTACTTC
J gene: TRBJ2-1; V gene: TRBV5-5; clone size: NA; D gene: TRBD2; CDR3 protein: CASSLGLAGGGIYNEQFF; CDR3 DNA: TGTGCCAGCAGCTTGGGACTAGCGGGAGGTGGGATTTACAATGAGCAGTTCTTC
J gene: TRBJ1-2; V gene: TRBV7-9; clone size: NA; D gene: NA; CDR3 protein: CASSSGEGYYGYTF; CDR3 DNA: TGTGCCAGCAGCTCCGGGGAGGGGTACTATGGCTACACCTTC
J gene: TRBJ1-1; V gene: TRBV16; clone size: NA; D gene: TRBD1; CDR3 protein: CASSLNRGVNTEAFF; CDR3 DNA: TGTGCCAGCAGCCTGAACAGGGGTGTGAACACTGAAGCTTTCTTT
J gene: TRBJ2-1; V gene: TRBV4-1; clone size: NA; D gene: TRBD1; CDR3 protein: CASSQAVGQGRIDEQFF; CDR3 DNA: TGCGCCAGCAGCCAAGCGGTAGGACAGGGTCGGATAGATGAGCAGTTCTTC
J gene: TRBJ2-3; V gene: TRBV15; clone size: NA; D gene: TRBD2; CDR3 protein: CATSPGLADHTDTQYF; CDR3 DNA: TGTGCCACCAGCCCAGGACTAGCGGATCACACAGATACGCAGTATTTT
J gene: TRBJ2-1; V gene: TRBV19; clone size: NA; D gene: TRBD2; CDR3 protein: CASSISGTSSYNEQFF; CDR3 DNA: TGTGCCAGTAGTATTAGCGGGACGAGCTCCTACAATGAGCAGTTCTTC
J gene: TRBJ1-5; V gene: TRBV28; clone size: NA; D gene: NA; CDR3 protein: CASSPAFGGGNQPQHF; CDR3 DNA: TGTGCCAGCAGTCCCGCGTTTGGGGGGGGCAATCAGCCCCAGCATTTT
J gene: TRBJ1-5; V gene: TRBV28; clone size: NA; D gene: NA; CDR3 protein: CASSLHWADPRPQHF; CDR3 DNA: TGTGCCAGCAGTTTACATTGGGCCGACCCAAGGCCCCAGCATTTT
J gene: TRBJ1-2; V gene: TRBV28; clone size: NA; D gene: NA; CDR3 protein: CASSLPLSNYGYTF; CDR3 DNA: TGTGCCAGCAGTCTACCCCTTTCTAACTATGGCTACACCTTC
J gene: TRBJ1-2; V gene: TRBV28; clone size: NA; D gene: NA; CDR3 protein: CASSPGQTVSSYTF; CDR3 DNA: TGTGCCAGCAGCCCGGGCCAGACAGTTAGTAGCTACACCTTC
J gene: TRBJ2-7; V gene: TRBV12-5; clone size: NA; D gene: TRBD1; CDR3 protein: CASGLRDRSYEQYF; CDR3 DNA: TGTGCTAGTGGTTTGCGGGACAGATCCTACGAGCAGTACTTC
J gene: TRBJ1-5; V gene: TRBV28; clone size: NA; D gene: NA; CDR3 protein: CASRGSANQPQHF; CDR3 DNA: TGTGCCAGTCGGGGGTCGGCGAATCAGCCCCAGCATTTT
J gene: TRBJ1-1; V gene: TRBV4-1; clone size: NA; D gene: TRBD1; CDR3 protein: CASSHDRGNPLNTEAFF; CDR3 DNA: TGCGCCAGCAGCCATGACAGGGGAAACCCCTTGAACACTGAAGCTTTCTTT
J gene: TRBJ2-1; V gene: TRBV30; clone size: NA; D gene: NA; CDR3 protein: CAWRSVSEQFF; CDR3 DNA: TGTGCCTGGAGGAGTGTATCTGAGCAGTTCTTC
J gene: TRBJ2-7; V gene: TRBV4-2; clone size: NA; D gene: TRBD1; CDR3 protein: CASSQGWGQAYEQYF; CDR3 DNA: TGTGCCAGCAGCCAAGGCTGGGGACAGGCCTACGAGCAGTACTTC
J gene: TRBJ1-4; V gene: TRBV7-8; clone size: NA; D gene: NA; CDR3 protein: CASRPRFEEKLFF; CDR3 DNA: TGTGCCAGCAGACCCCGTTTCGAGGAAAAACTGTTTTTT
J gene: TRBJ1-2; V gene: TRBV7-9; clone size: NA; D gene: NA; CDR3 protein: CASSLAPGGWGYTF; CDR3 DNA: TGTGCCAGCAGCTTAGCGCCGGGGGGCTGGGGCTACACCTTC
J gene: TRBJ2-3; V gene: TRBV14; clone size: NA; D gene: TRBD1; CDR3 protein: CASSSGQASTDTQYF; CDR3 DNA: TGTGCCAGCAGCTCCGGACAGGCAAGCACAGATACGCAGTATTTT
J gene: TRBJ2-3; V gene: TRBV9; clone size: NA; D gene: TRBD2; CDR3 protein: CASSALATDTQYF; CDR3 DNA: TGTGCCAGCAGCGCACTAGCGACAGATACGCAGTATTTT
J gene: TRBJ1-3; V gene: TRBV5-4; clone size: NA; D gene: NA; CDR3 protein: CASSTQQGLSGNTIYF; CDR3 DNA: TGTGCCAGCAGCACGCAACAGGGCCTCTCTGGAAACACCATATATTTT
J gene: TRBJ2-2; V gene: TRBV27; clone size: NA; D gene: TRBD2; CDR3 protein: CASSFLAGGGELFF; CDR3 DNA: TGTGCCAGCAGTTTCCTAGCGGGAGGAGGGGAGCTGTTTTTT
J gene: TRBJ2-1; V gene: TRBV19; clone size: NA; D gene: TRBD2; CDR3 protein: CASSVTSGRGNEQFF; CDR3 DNA: TGTGCCAGTAGCGTAACTAGCGGGAGGGGGAATGAGCAGTTCTTC
J gene: TRBJ1-2; V gene: TRBV7-9; clone size: NA; D gene: TRBD1; CDR3 protein: CASSSFDRGDVSYTF; CDR3 DNA: TGTGCCAGCAGCTCCTTTGACAGGGGTGATGTGAGCTACACCTTC
J gene: TRBJ2-5; V gene: TRBV18; clone size: NA; D gene: NA; CDR3 protein: CASSPVVSGETQYF; CDR3 DNA: TGTGCCAGCTCACCGGTAGTGTCCGGGGAGACCCAGTACTTC
J gene: TRBJ2-5; V gene: TRBV4-1; clone size: NA; D gene: NA; CDR3 protein: CASSQALQETQYF; CDR3 DNA: TGCGCCAGCAGCCAAGCTCTCCAAGAGACCCAGTACTTC
J gene: TRBJ1-5; V gene: TRBV10-3; clone size: NA; D gene: TRBD1; CDR3 protein: CAISMTGGNQPQHF; CDR3 DNA: TGTGCCATCAGTATGACAGGGGGTAATCAGCCCCAGCATTTT
J gene: TRBJ2-2; V gene: TRBV21-1; clone size: NA; D gene: NA; CDR3 protein: CASFISTNTGELFF; CDR3 DNA: TGTGCCAGCTTCATCAGTACGAACACCGGGGAGCTGTTTTTT
J gene: TRBJ2-2; V gene: TRBV5-4; clone size: NA; D gene: TRBD2; CDR3 protein: CASSDPRGGAVTGELFF; CDR3 DNA: TGTGCCAGCAGCGACCCTCGGGGGGGGGCGGTCACCGGGGAGCTGTTTTTT
J gene: TRBJ2-1; V gene: TRBV2; clone size: NA; D gene: TRBD2; CDR3 protein: CATTGLAVLAQFF; CDR3 DNA: TGTGCCACTACGGGACTAGCGGTTCTTGCGCAGTTCTTC